Below, 15 T cell receptor beta chains from the same sample are listed, as sequenced in a study of T cell repertoires in cytomegalovirus infection (dated by TCRdb to the late 2010s). Sequencing instrument: Illumina HiSeq 1500. The public reads were quality trimmed at Q25 with fastp and then assembled into clones with MiXCR by TCRdb, keeping productive beta chains. A single entry per CDR3 protein holds the most common genes and DNA from its merged rows. The sample includes approximately 250,000 distinct CDR3 sequences, with roughly 10% observed a single time. The ten largest account for about 15% of the sample. The specimen was PBMCs. The source is a human donor in good health (CMV status not recorded). Some clones in this sample may be carry-over from other donors' samples.

The table lists this clonotype with many counts. This sequence joins TRBV4-1 and TRBJ2-5; 9 bases map to TRBD1. The CDR3 has 16 amino acids. Germline loops: CDR1 MGHRA, CDR2 YSYEKL. V lost 1 base to trimming and J lost 2 bases; unmatched junction nucleotides: 5. The CDR3 sequence: CASSQVGGQGQETQYF. DNA for the CDR3: TGCGCCAGCAGCCAAGTGGGGGGACAGGGTCAAGAGACCCAGTACTTC.

This clonotype was recorded at least ten times. V gene TRBV7-6 combines with J gene TRBJ1-6, with 12 positions matching TRBD1. With V trimmed by 5 bases and J by 9 bases, 2 bases remained unmatched. CDR1 is SGHVS, CDR2 FNYEAQ, per germline. The CDR3 has 14 residues. The CDR3 DNA is TGTGCCAGCAGCGGGGACAGGGGGCTTTCACCCCTCCACTTT. Protein sequence: CASSGDRGLSPLHF.

This clonotype was recorded once. The chain joins TRBV2 to TRBJ2-1; the match to TRBD2 covers 8 bases. Germline CDR1 SNHLY, CDR2 FYNNEI. The V segment lost 6 bases and the J segment 1 base; nucleotides outside the gene matches: 8. The CDR3 loop spans 16 amino acids. The DNA for the CDR3 is TGTGCCAGCAGCAATCACAGCGGGAGTTCCTACAATGAGCAGTTCTTC. It encodes CASSNHSGSSYNEQFF.

This clonotype was observed at least ten times. This chain joins TRBV2 and TRBJ2-5, with D perhaps matching TRBD2 (6 bases). The CDR3 consists of 15 residues. From germline, CDR1 is SNHLY and CDR2 FYNNEI. CDR3 amino acids: CASLIGRRSQETQYF. The CDR3 bases are TGTGCTTCGCTTATCGGGAGAAGGTCCCAAGAGACCCAGTACTTC.

V gene TRBV6-6 combines with J gene TRBJ2-1; no definite D call. Germline V gene data show CDR1 as MNHNY and CDR2 as SVGAGI (reference sequence). The CDR3 totals 19 residues. V lost 6 bases and J 1 base, leaving 25 bases between the germline ends. CDR3 in DNA: TGTGCCAGCAGCCGCCCCGTGTCCGCCAGTGAGTCATCCTACAATGAGCAGTTCTTC. Translating it yields CASSRPVSASESSYNEQFF.

This clonotype occurred many times. The J gene is TRBJ2-3, the V gene TRBV5-1, with D perhaps given as TRBD1 or TRBD2 (5 bases each). CDR3 size: 17 residues. V was cut by 0 bases and J by 1 base, with 15 bases left in between. CDR1 is SGHRS, CDR2 YFSETQ, per germline. The CDR3 protein is CASSLGKEGLGTDTQYF. The DNA for the CDR3 is TGCGCCAGCAGCTTGGGAAAAGAGGGGCTGGGCACAGATACGCAGTATTTT.

The chain recombines TRBV23-1 with TRBJ2-3; D may correspond to TRBD1 or TRBD2 (5 bases each). TRBV23-1 is placed among ORFs of uncertain function. The CDR3 is 18 amino acids. The V end was cut by 8 bases, the J end by 0 bases, with 24 bases between. The CDR3 loop is CASARHPGTNPSTDTQYF. The CDR3 DNA reads as TGCGCCAGCGCCCGACACCCCGGGACGAACCCGAGCACAGATACGCAGTATTTT.

V is TRBV20-1 and J is TRBJ2-2, with D possibly matching TRBD1 (5 bases). Germline-derived CDR1 and CDR2 are DFQATT and SNEGSKA (reference sequence). The ends were cut back, 2 bases at V and 5 bases at J, with 15 bases in the middle. This CDR3 is built from 15 residues. The CDR3 DNA reads as TGCAGTGCTAGACCAGGGCTTTCGAGGACCGGGGAGCTGTTTTTT. Its protein product is CSARPGLSRTGELFF.

Only a few counts were recorded for this clonotype. The rearrangement joins TRBV7-2 to TRBJ2-2, with 11 bases aligning to TRBD2. The junction had 8 bases not matched to a gene; V was cut back by 5 bases and J by 3 bases. CDR1 and CDR2 (germline): SGHTA, FQGNSA. The CDR3 has 17 residues. The CDR3, as DNA: TGTGCCAGCAGCACCTCGGGACTAGCGGCCGACACCGGGGAGCTGTTTTTT. Translation gives CASSTSGLAADTGELFF.

At least ten counts were recorded for this clonotype. The rearrangement uses TRBV7-2 and TRBJ1-2; 7 bases match TRBD1. Germline lookup yields CDR1 SGHTA and CDR2 FQGNSA. V was clipped by 1 base and J by 6 bases; unmatched bases: 11. The CDR3 runs to 16 residues. CDR3 loop: CASSLDGVTGVDGYTF. The CDR3 nucleotides read TGTGCCAGCAGCTTAGATGGTGTCACAGGGGTCGATGGCTACACCTTC.

This clonotype was picked up many times. V is TRBV7-8 and J is TRBJ1-2; D not resolved. V gave up 3 bases and J gave up 6 bases, with 11 bases separating them. CDR3 length: 13 amino acids. The germline V gene has CDR1 SGHVS and CDR2 FQNEAQ. The CDR3 loop is CASSFNWGDGYTF. The CDR3 DNA reads as TGTGCCAGCAGCTTTAATTGGGGAGATGGCTACACCTTC.

Ten or more counts support this clonotype. V is TRBV2 and J is TRBJ1-3; TRBD1 agrees at 8 bases. The trim removed 5 bases at V and 4 bases at J, leaving 16 bases unmatched. The germline gives CDR1 SNHLY, CDR2 FYNNEI. This CDR3 region has 18 residues. The CDR3 reads CASSRQTQDRGVGNTIYF. The CDR3 DNA sequence: TGTGCCAGCAGTCGCCAAACCCAAGACAGGGGTGTGGGAAACACCATATATTTT.

The rearrangement uses TRBV6-5 and TRBJ2-7; the D is unclear. CDR3 size: 16 residues. CDR1 MNHEY and CDR2 SVGAGI come from the germline V gene. V was clipped by 0 bases and J by 2 bases, with 14 bases between them. CDR3 in DNA: TGTGCCAGCAGTTACTCCCTGACCCACTTACCCTACGAGCAGTACTTC. Protein product: CASSYSLTHLPYEQYF.

This clonotype has at least ten counts. CDR3 protein: CASSSAETSGGTSSTDTQYF. In DNA, the CDR3 is TGTGCCAGCAGCTCAGCTGAGACTAGCGGGGGAACTTCTAGCACAGATACGCAGTATTTT. The chain uses TRBV7-8 and TRBJ2-3; the match to TRBD2 covers 12 bases. This CDR3 is 20 amino acids long. Germline V gene lookup returns CDR1 SGHVS and CDR2 FQNEAQ. J gave up 0 bases and V 4 bases, and 14 bases lay outside the gene matches.

This clonotype was recorded many times. The V gene is TRBV7-6, the J gene TRBJ2-7, with 13 bases matching TRBD2. The CDR3 length is 14 residues. The germline V gene encodes CDR1 SGHVS and CDR2 FNYEAQ. V was pared by 5 bases and J by 7 bases, with 5 bases of the junction left unmatched. The CDR3 sequence: CASSGTSGVLEQYF. DNA of the CDR3: TGTGCCAGCAGCGGGACTAGCGGGGTTTTAGAGCAGTACTTC.